The sequence of this T cell receptor beta chain was determined in a study of T cell responses to AZD1222 COVID-19 vaccine. Study-wide points: Samples come after the peak T cell response, not at day 14. Females made up more of the donors, who were largely white British, and clonal diversity may have come out too low.

Sequencing was performed with immunoSEQ multiplex PCR; in TCRdb, only in-frame clones are kept and a portion is missing. The repertoire holds about 160,000 clones, with 94% as singletons. This clone appeared a single time. Its antigen remains unidentified. Deletions cut 7 bases from V and 1 base from J, with 9 bases between. Germline loops: CDR1 SNHLY, CDR2 FYNNEI. CDR3 size: 13 residues. This sample comprised peripheral blood, obtained on day 0 of AZD1222 vaccination. This chain links TRBV2 with TRBJ2-3; possibly TRBD2 for D (6 bases). The sequence derives from an adult in good health. CDR3 bases: TGTGCCAGCACGGGGGTCCGCACAGATACGCAGTATTTT. It is translated as CASTGVRTDTQYF.